This T cell receptor (beta chain) was identified in a study of T-cell reconstitution after alpha-beta-depleted transplantation in children. The study's findings and limits: Recipient T cells and thymic progenitors that survived gave rise to the high TCRbeta diversity observed at day 60 in some patients.

A library of TCRbeta sequences, prepared with unique molecular identifiers, was generated. TCRdb used MiXCR to reprocess the PCR reads, holding one entry per CDR3 protein. Here the sample spans hundreds of thousands of distinct CDR3 sequences, around 13% being singletons. V was clipped by 0 bases and J by 1 base, with 9 bases between them. The CDR3 length is 15 residues. Looked up from germline, CDR1 is LNHNV and CDR2 is YYDKDF (reference sequence). This clonotype was picked up many times. Its antigen is undetermined. The J gene is TRBJ2-5, the V gene TRBV15; no firm D call. This clonotype originated in a girl between 2 and 10 years old with congenital amegakaryocytic thrombocytopenia, due to receive a stem cell transplant. Sample: PBMCs, taken before TCRalphabeta/CD19-depleted stem cell transplant. For the CDR3, the DNA is TGTGCCACCAGCAGAGATGTTGCTTTCCAAGAGACCCAGTACTTC. This encodes CATSRDVAFQETQYF.